Shown below are 32 T cell receptor beta chains from a single sample sequenced in a study of blood T cell repertoires in COVID-19. Profiling relied on immunoSEQ multiplex PCR, and the TCRdb table lists in-frame clones only, not all of them. The table has around 56,000 clones, approximately 90% seen once; the top ten hold 7.3%. Input material: peripheral blood. The receptors here all came from an older woman with active or convalescent COVID-19.

The chain links TRBV11-2 to TRBJ1-2; D call uncertain. The V end was cut by 5 bases, the J end by 4 bases, with 8 bases between. CDR3 length: 12 amino acids. Germline assignment: CDR1 SGHAT and CDR2 FQNNGV. CDR3: CASSPAGYGYTF. In DNA form, the CDR3 reads TGTGCCAGCAGCCCGGCGGGCTATGGCTACACCTTC.

The V gene is TRBV14, the J gene TRBJ2-3, with TRBD1 matching 9 bases. The CDR3 length is 17 residues. Germline CDR1 SGHDN, CDR2 FVKESK. The junction had 8 bases not matched to a gene; V was cut back by 0 bases and J by 4 bases. CDR3 sequence: CASSQDRGTGTSDTQYF. In nucleotides, the CDR3 is TGTGCCAGCAGCCAAGATCGGGGGACAGGGACGTCAGATACGCAGTATTTT. The variable domain in full, completed from reference TRBV14 and TRBJ2-3, reads EAGVTQFPSHSVIEKGQTVTLRCDPISGHDNLYWYRRVMGKEIKFLLHFVKESKQDESGMPNNRFLAERTGGTYSTLKVQPAELEDSGVYFCASSQDRGTGTSDTQYFGPGTRLTVL.

The J gene is TRBJ1-2, the V gene TRBV5-6, with unresolved D. The CDR3 is made up of 14 amino acids. V lost 4 bases to trimming and J lost 4 bases, with 14 bases between them. The germline V gene has CDR1 SGHDT and CDR2 YYEEEE. The CDR3 DNA follows: TGTGCCAGCAGCCTGCTGGGCCCCGGCTATGGCTACACCTTC. This translates into CASSLLGPGYGYTF.

The CDR3 nucleotides are TGTGCCAGCAGTAAGGACAGGACTGATTCACCCCTCCACTTT. Translation: CASSKDRTDSPLHF. The chain recombines TRBV2 with TRBJ1-6; 7 bases map to TRBD1. The trim removed 5 bases at V and 8 bases at J, leaving 6 bases unmatched. Germline loops: CDR1 SNHLY, CDR2 FYNNEI. The CDR3 runs 14 residues. The whole variable domain, remainder taken from reference TRBV2 and TRBJ1-6, is EPEVTQTPSHQVTQMGQEVILRCVPISNHLYFYWYRQILGQKVEFLVSFYNNEISEKSEIFDDQFSVERPDGSNFTLKIRSTKLEDSAMYFCASSKDRTDSPLHFGNGTRLTVT.

V gene TRBV21-1 combines with J gene TRBJ1-2. TRBV21-1 is annotated as a pseudogene. CDR3 length: 16 residues. CDR3 residues: CASSRRGRGVSYGYTF. CDR3 nucleotide sequence: TGTGCCAGCAGTCGTCGTGGGAGGGGGGTAAGCTATGGCTACACCTTC.

The chain employs TRBV6-5 and TRBJ2-4; D unresolved. The V gene's germline CDR1 is MNHEY and CDR2 SVGAGI. This CDR3 contains 15 residues. The V and J ends lost 4 bases and 0 bases respectively, with 10 bases between them. The CDR3 is CASSSGSLAKNIQYF. CDR3 DNA sequence: TGTGCCAGCAGTTCCGGTTCCCTAGCCAAAAACATTCAGTACTTC.

The table lists this clone with a count of one. The chain links TRBV28 to TRBJ2-7; maybe TRBD1 (5 bases). The germline gives CDR1 MDHEN, CDR2 SYDVKM. The CDR3 is 14 amino acids. V was shortened by 3 bases and J by 3 bases, with 12 bases between the two germline ends. This CDR3 is CASSLFAQGYEQYF. CDR3 in DNA: TGTGCCAGCAGTTTGTTCGCTCAGGGCTACGAGCAGTACTTC.

The chain couples TRBV19 to TRBJ2-1; D may be TRBD2 (5 bases). Trimming removed 10 bases from V and 0 bases from J, with 16 bases in between. The CDR3 totals 15 residues. The germline gives CDR1 LNHDA, CDR2 SQIVND (reference sequence). The CDR3 protein is CAIGPPGDSYNEQFF. CDR3 sequence (DNA): TGTGCCATAGGGCCTCCCGGGGACTCCTACAATGAGCAGTTCTTC.

This clone has just one count. The V call is TRBV2, the J call TRBJ2-1, with D hard to call. Trimming took 2 bases from V and 8 from J, leaving 10 bases between them. CDR1 is SNHLY and CDR2 is FYNNEI in the germline V gene. The CDR3 totals 13 residues. The CDR3 DNA is TGTGCCAGCAGTGAAAATCGGGTTGATGAGCAGTTCTTC. Translation gives CASSENRVDEQFF.

For the CDR3, the DNA is TGTGCCAGCAGCTCCGGACAGGGTAACTACGAGCAGTACTTC. This sequence encodes CASSSGQGNYEQYF. The J gene is TRBJ2-7, the V gene TRBV3-1 (or the pseudogene TRBV3-2); 8 bases line up with TRBD1. Trimming took 5 bases from V and 3 from J; bases not matched to a gene: 6. There are 14 residues in the CDR3. From germline, CDR1 is LGHDT and CDR2 YNNKEL (reference sequence).

This sequence joins TRBV24-1 and TRBJ2-7; D may be TRBD2 (6 bases). The CDR3 is 14 amino acids. The V gene lost 7 bases and the J gene lost 3 bases, with 15 bases spanning the gap. Per the germline V gene, CDR1 is KGHDR and CDR2 is SFDVKD. The CDR3 DNA sequence: TGTGCCACCAGCACCGGGACTGCCCGCTACGAGCAGTACTTC. Its protein product is CATSTGTARYEQYF.

This chain joins TRBV6-6 and TRBJ2-1; D is uncertain. V was cut by 3 bases and J by 1 base, with 10 bases left in between. The CDR3 contains 15 residues. Germline V gene data show CDR1 as MNHNY and CDR2 as SVGAGI (reference sequence). CDR3 loop: CASSYMSVSYNEQFF. Written as DNA, the CDR3 is TGTGCCAGCAGTTATATGTCCGTTTCCTACAATGAGCAGTTCTTC.

This clone was counted once. One end of the junction is discordant with germline, which a read error may explain. V is TRBV7-9 and J is TRBJ1-3, with a weak D call TRBD1 (6 bases). CDR1 SEHNR and CDR2 FQNEAQ come from the germline V gene (reference sequence). There are 14 residues in the CDR3. The CDR3: CASSLRDTAAGVNF. CDR3 in DNA: TGTGCCAGCAGCTTACGGGATACGGCTGCAGGGGTAAATTTT.

This clone was seen just once. This chain links TRBV30 with TRBJ1-2, with D unclear. From germline, CDR1 is GTSNPN and CDR2 SVGIG (reference sequence). CDR3 size: 14 residues. V was pared by 3 bases and J by 5 bases, with 16 bases between. CDR3 sequence reads: CAWRRERSTYGYTF. The DNA of the CDR3 is TGTGCCTGGAGGCGGGAGAGGAGCACTTATGGCTACACCTTC.

Only one count was recorded for this clone. The chain recombines TRBV19 with TRBJ2-5; a possible D gene is TRBD2 (7 bases). Germline CDR1 reads LNHDA; CDR2 reads SQIVND (reference sequence). V lost 2 bases and J 5 bases, leaving 15 bases between the germline ends. CDR3 length equals 15 residues. Written as DNA, the CDR3 is TGTGCCAGTAGTATACCGAGGGGGGGGAGGGAGACCCAGTACTTC. Encoded protein: CASSIPRGGRETQYF.

The V and J genes are TRBV5-1 and TRBJ2-5, with D perhaps TRBD1 (6 bases). The V end was cut by 1 base, the J end by 0 bases, with 7 bases between. Germline CDR1 and CDR2: SGHRS and YFSETQ. The CDR3 is made up of 14 amino acids. The CDR3 here is CASSLTGYQETQYF. The CDR3 DNA sequence: TGCGCCAGCAGCTTGACAGGGTACCAAGAGACCCAGTACTTC.

The chain carries TRBV5-5 and TRBJ1-2; D ambiguous. Germline V gene sequence: CDR1 SGHKS, CDR2 YYEKEE (reference sequence). Trimming took off 3 bases at V and 10 bases at J, with 19 bases between the two ends. The CDR3 contains 14 residues. CDR3 DNA sequence: TGTGCCAGCAGCTCCCTGGAACAGATTCGAGACTACACCTTC. This encodes CASSSLEQIRDYTF.

This rearrangement joins TRBV30 to TRBJ2-1, with TRBD2 matching over 13 bases. This CDR3 has 14 residues. Per the germline V gene, CDR1 is GTSNPN and CDR2 is SVGIG (reference sequence). The V and J ends lost 0 bases and 9 bases, in that order; junction bases with no gene match: 2. CDR3: CAWSVLAGGLEQFF. The CDR3 bases are TGTGCCTGGAGTGTACTAGCGGGGGGGCTTGAGCAGTTCTTC.

To note about this clone: The sample carries other DNA sequences with the same CDR3. The rearrangement joins TRBV5-1 to TRBJ1-2; 7 bases fit TRBD1. CDR3 length: 14 residues. V gave up 0 bases and J gave up 8 bases; unmatched junction bases: 7. Germline V gene data show CDR1 as SGHRS and CDR2 as YFSETQ. CDR3 bases: TGCGCCAGCAGCTTGGCAGGGCAGGGGGGCGGCTACACCTTC. Its protein product is CASSLAGQGGGYTF. Looking up the rest from reference TRBV5-1 and TRBJ1-2 gives the full variable domain: KAGVTQTPRYLIKTRGQQVTLSCSPISGHRSVSWYQQTPGQGLQFLFEYFSETQRNKGNFPGRFSGRQFSNSRSEMNVSTLELGDSALYLCASSLAGQGGGYTFGSGTRLTVV.

The gene calls are TRBV25-1 and TRBJ1-1; the match to TRBD1 covers 10 bases. V gave up 8 bases and J gave up 7 bases; unmatched junction bases: 16. This CDR3 spans 16 amino acids. Germline V CDR1 and CDR2: MGHDK, SYGVNS. CDR3 nucleotide sequence: TGTGCCAGCGTGAGACGGACAGGGGGTTTCCCAGGTGAAGCTTTCTTT. It translates to CASVRRTGGFPGEAFF.

This sequence joins TRBV11-2 and TRBJ2-7, with TRBD1 matching over 8 bases. Germline V lookup: CDR1 SGHAT, CDR2 FQNNGV. The length of the CDR3 is 13 residues. Germline trimming cut 3 bases from V and 3 bases from J; bases unmatched to any gene: 1. CDR3 amino acids: CASSLDRVYEQYF. CDR3 sequence (DNA): TGTGCCAGCAGCTTGGACAGGGTCTACGAGCAGTACTTC.

V and J are TRBV15 and TRBJ2-7, with D tentatively TRBD1 (5 bases). Trimming took off 1 base at V and 6 bases at J, with 16 bases between the two ends. CDR1 is LNHNV and CDR2 is YYDKDF in the germline V gene (reference sequence). There are 15 residues in the CDR3. The CDR3 DNA follows: TGTGCCACCAGCAGAGGCAGGGAAAAAATCGCCGAGCAGTACTTC. Translation gives CATSRGREKIAEQYF.

This clone has just a few counts. The chain has TRBV3-1 (or the pseudogene TRBV3-2) and TRBJ1-5, with TRBD1 as a possible D gene (6 bases). Germline loops: CDR1 LGHDT, CDR2 YNNKEL (reference sequence). The V gene lost 3 bases and the J gene lost 11 bases, with 11 bases spanning the gap. This CDR3 comprises 12 residues. CDR3 protein: CASSQGGRTQHF. The CDR3 DNA is TGTGCCAGCAGCCAGGGGGGGCGGACCCAGCATTTT.

The chain couples TRBV2 to TRBJ2-1; 10 bases map to TRBD2. Germline loops: CDR1 SNHLY, CDR2 FYNNEI. The trim removed 5 bases at V and 7 bases at J, leaving 14 bases unmatched. The CDR3 totals 17 residues. CDR3 region: CASSPSPLAGVGNEQFF. DNA of the CDR3: TGTGCCAGCAGTCCTTCTCCTCTAGCGGGAGTCGGAAATGAGCAGTTCTTC. The variable domain in full, completed from reference TRBV2 and TRBJ2-1, reads EPEVTQTPSHQVTQMGQEVILRCVPISNHLYFYWYRQILGQKVEFLVSFYNNEISEKSEIFDDQFSVERPDGSNFTLKIRSTKLEDSAMYFCASSPSPLAGVGNEQFFGPGTRLTVL.

The J gene is TRBJ2-3, the V gene TRBV7-2, with TRBD1 identical over 7 bases. This CDR3 has 15 amino acids. Germline-derived CDR1 and CDR2 are SGHTA and FQGNSA. V dropped 5 bases and J dropped 1; count of bases not matched to a gene: 6. The CDR3 spells CASSPTGVGTDTQYF. CDR3 coding DNA: TGTGCCAGCAGCCCTACAGGGGTCGGCACAGATACGCAGTATTTT.

The chain is built from TRBV15 and TRBJ2-1; maybe TRBD1 (6 bases). The germline gives CDR1 LNHNV, CDR2 YYDKDF (reference sequence). This CDR3 comprises 15 residues. V was pared by 2 bases and J by 9 bases, with 17 bases between. The CDR3 region has the DNA TGTGCCACCAGCAGACTCGACACAGGGTCTACTGAGCAGTTCTTC. Protein sequence: CATSRLDTGSTEQFF.

The chain combines TRBV6-2 or TRBV6-3 with TRBJ2-3; 10 nucleotides align to TRBD1. The CDR3 covers 15 residues. Germline loops: CDR1 MNHEY, CDR2 SVGEGT. V shed 1 base, J shed 5 bases, and the junction held 3 bases outside the gene matches. Written as DNA, the CDR3 is TGTGCCAGCAGTTACTACGACAGGGGGCAAGATACGCAGTATTTT. Encoded protein: CASSYYDRGQDTQYF.

The rearrangement joins TRBV7-9 to TRBJ1-3, with TRBD1 identical over 7 bases. This CDR3 has 13 amino acids. Per germline, CDR1 SEHNR and CDR2 FQNEAQ (reference sequence). Trimming took 1 base from V and 9 from J; bases not matched to a gene: 3. CDR3 sequence reads: CASSLEGAVTIYF. The CDR3 nucleotides read TGTGCCAGCAGCTTAGAGGGGGCAGTCACCATATATTTT.

The chain joins TRBV5-1 to TRBJ1-5; TRBD1 aligns across 7 bases. V lost 3 bases to trimming and J lost 13 bases; unmatched junction nucleotides: 13. The CDR3 loop spans 14 amino acids. Germline assignment: CDR1 SGHRS and CDR2 YFSETQ. The CDR3 DNA follows: TGCGCCAGCAGCTCAGGGGGTGGAAGGGATGCTCAGCATTTT. Its translation: CASSSGGGRDAQHF.

The V gene is TRBV12-3 or TRBV12-4, the J gene TRBJ2-7, with TRBD2 matching over 7 bases. This CDR3 region has 13 residues. Losses at the gene ends were 6 bases for V and 3 bases for J; bases not matched to a gene: 5. The DNA for the CDR3 is TGTGCCAGCAGCCCCGGGACTAACTACGAGCAGTACTTC. Translated: CASSPGTNYEQYF.

V is TRBV18 and J is TRBJ1-2, with 10 bases identical to TRBD1. Germline lookup yields CDR1 KGHSH and CDR2 LQKENI. J lost 4 bases, V lost 1 base, and 3 bases had no gene match. CDR3 length: 15 residues. In DNA, the CDR3 is TGTGCCAGCTCACCACAGGGACAGGGGTCCTATGGCTACACCTTC. Amino acid sequence: CASSPQGQGSYGYTF.

V gene TRBV9 combines with J gene TRBJ2-7, with D possibly TRBD2 on 6 matching bases. Between the trimmed V and J ends, which lost 0 bases and 6 bases, there was a span of 19 bases. The germline CDR1 and CDR2 sequences are SGDLS and YYNGEE. The CDR3 totals 16 residues. CDR3 DNA sequence: TGTGCCAGCAGCGTAGGTACCGGGGGAGGAACCTTCGAGCAGTACTTC. It translates to CASSVGTGGGTFEQYF.